A selection of T cell receptor beta chains follows, all from one sample in a study of CD8 T cells in Susac syndrome. TCRdb reprocessed the immunoSEQ multiplex PCR reads via MiXCR and lists one record per CDR3 protein. The profile shows more than 95,000 distinct CDR3 sequences, more than 80% of them singletons. Material for sequencing was CD8+ T cells from PBMCs. Every receptor here comes from a human donor with multiple sclerosis. Both conserved end residues are part of each CDR3. The D gene is left open where the match is weak. Some rows have no size entry. The others give once, few or many, or a class for an expanded clone.

abundance: NA; d_gene: TRBD1; v_gene: TRBV24-1; j_gene: TRBJ2-5; CDR3nt: TGTGCCACCAGTGAATCCCGGGACAGGGGGACCCAGTACTTC; CDR3aa: CATSESRDRGTQYF
abundance: NA; d_gene: NA; v_gene: TRBV12-3/TRBV12-4; j_gene: TRBJ1-1; CDR3nt: TGTGCCAGCAGTACGAACGGGTGGGTCACTGAAGCTTTCTTT; CDR3aa: CASSTNGWVTEAFF
abundance: NA; d_gene: TRBD2; v_gene: TRBV29-1; j_gene: TRBJ2-1; CDR3nt: TGCAGCGTTGGGGGACTAGCGGGAGTCAATGAGCAGTTCTTC; CDR3aa: CSVGGLAGVNEQFF
abundance: NA; d_gene: TRBD2; v_gene: TRBV29-1; j_gene: TRBJ2-1; CDR3nt: TGCAGCGTTCTACCGGGACTAGCGGTGTGGTGGAATGAGCAGTTCTTC; CDR3aa: CSVLPGLAVWWNEQFF
abundance: NA; d_gene: NA; v_gene: TRBV4-1; j_gene: TRBJ2-7; CDR3nt: TGCGCCAGCAGCCAAGCTGTGACCCTTTACGAGCAGTACTTC; CDR3aa: CASSQAVTLYEQYF
abundance: few; d_gene: TRBD1; v_gene: TRBV29-1; j_gene: TRBJ2-7; CDR3nt: TGCAGCGTTGAATCCCCGGGACAGCCATACGAGCAGTACTTC; CDR3aa: CSVESPGQPYEQYF
abundance: NA; d_gene: NA; v_gene: TRBV7-9; j_gene: TRBJ1-2; CDR3nt: TGTGCCAGCAGCCAACAGCCTAACTATGGCTACACCTTC; CDR3aa: CASSQQPNYGYTF
abundance: NA; d_gene: TRBD1; v_gene: TRBV6-5; j_gene: TRBJ2-1; CDR3nt: TGTGCCAGCAAATCGATGCTAGACAGGGGCAATGAGCAGTTCTTC; CDR3aa: CASKSMLDRGNEQFF
abundance: NA; d_gene: NA; v_gene: TRBV7-6; j_gene: TRBJ2-3; CDR3nt: TGTGCCAGCAGCTTAGTAGGCAGGGAGGCAGATACGCAGTATTTT; CDR3aa: CASSLVGREADTQYF
abundance: NA; d_gene: TRBD2; v_gene: TRBV20-1; j_gene: TRBJ2-2; CDR3nt: TGCAGTGCTAGGGGGGTTCGGGGGGTCACCGGGGAGCTGTTTTTT; CDR3aa: CSARGVRGVTGELFF
abundance: NA; d_gene: NA; v_gene: TRBV7-3; j_gene: TRBJ2-1; CDR3nt: TGTGCCAGCAGCTTAACCCCCTCACTCAGGGAGCAGTTCTTC; CDR3aa: CASSLTPSLREQFF
abundance: NA; d_gene: NA; v_gene: TRBV5-6; j_gene: TRBJ2-1; CDR3nt: TGTGCCAGCAGCTTGGGACTGGAAAATGAGCAGTTCTTC; CDR3aa: CASSLGLENEQFF
abundance: NA; d_gene: NA; v_gene: TRBV19; j_gene: TRBJ1-5; CDR3nt: TGTGCCAGTAGTGGGAAGGGTTGGCATGGTCAGCCCCAGCATTTT; CDR3aa: CASSGKGWHGQPQHF
abundance: NA; d_gene: TRBD2; v_gene: TRBV7-9; j_gene: TRBJ2-7; CDR3nt: TGTGCCAGCAGCTTGGAGGGACTAGCTCCCTACGAGCAGTACTTC; CDR3aa: CASSLEGLAPYEQYF
abundance: NA; d_gene: NA; v_gene: TRBV11-2; j_gene: TRBJ1-6; CDR3nt: TGTGCCAGCAAGGGGGGGTCACCCCTCCACTTT; CDR3aa: CASKGGSPLHF
abundance: NA; d_gene: NA; v_gene: TRBV2; j_gene: TRBJ1-4; CDR3nt: TGTGCCAGCAGGGAAGACAGCCCGGGGGTTGGAGAACTGTTTTTT; CDR3aa: CASREDSPGVGELFF
abundance: NA; d_gene: NA; v_gene: TRBV7-9; j_gene: TRBJ1-1; CDR3nt: TGTGCCGGAGGCAAGGGACCCACTGAAGCTTTCTTT; CDR3aa: CAGGKGPTEAFF
abundance: NA; d_gene: NA; v_gene: TRBV7-9; j_gene: TRBJ2-7; CDR3nt: TGTGCCAGCAGCACTAACGATGGGGGGGCTCCCTACGAGCAGTACTTC; CDR3aa: CASSTNDGGAPYEQYF
abundance: NA; d_gene: TRBD1; v_gene: TRBV12-3/TRBV12-4; j_gene: TRBJ1-2; CDR3nt: TGTGCCAGCAGGGACAGGGGGCGGTCGATCTATGGCTACACCTTC; CDR3aa: CASRDRGRSIYGYTF
abundance: NA; d_gene: NA; v_gene: TRBV14; j_gene: TRBJ2-1; CDR3nt: TGTGCCAGCAGCCAAGTAAGGAACAATGAGCAGTTCTTC; CDR3aa: CASSQVRNNEQFF
abundance: NA; d_gene: NA; v_gene: TRBV3-1; j_gene: TRBJ2-5; CDR3nt: TGTGCCAGCAGCAACGACGTGGGCCGAGAGACCCAGTACTTC; CDR3aa: CASSNDVGRETQYF
abundance: NA; d_gene: NA; v_gene: TRBV12-3/TRBV12-4; j_gene: TRBJ2-5; CDR3nt: TGTGCCAGCAGTCGGTTTGGGGAGACCCAGTACTTC; CDR3aa: CASSRFGETQYF
abundance: NA; d_gene: TRBD1; v_gene: TRBV4-2; j_gene: TRBJ1-1; CDR3nt: TGTGCCAGCAGCCATGCCCGGGACAGGGATGGCACTGAAGCTTTCTTT; CDR3aa: CASSHARDRDGTEAFF
abundance: NA; d_gene: NA; v_gene: TRBV6-5; j_gene: TRBJ2-2; CDR3nt: TGTGCCAGTTGGGAGACAGAGCGAACCGGGGAGCTGTTTTTT; CDR3aa: CASWETERTGELFF
abundance: NA; d_gene: NA; v_gene: TRBV13; j_gene: TRBJ2-5; CDR3nt: TGTGCCAGCAGCTTAGAAGGGACCGGCCTTGGGGGGACCCAGTACTTC; CDR3aa: CASSLEGTGLGGTQYF
abundance: once; d_gene: TRBD1; v_gene: TRBV12-3/TRBV12-4; j_gene: TRBJ2-1; CDR3nt: TGTGCCAGCAGTCCCTCCCCCGGGACAGAGTACAATGAGCAGTTCTTC; CDR3aa: CASSPSPGTEYNEQFF
abundance: NA; d_gene: TRBD1; v_gene: TRBV4-1; j_gene: TRBJ2-3; CDR3nt: TGCGCCAGCAGCCAGAGTGGTTTCTGGACAGGGGGTAGATCGCACACAGATACGCAGTATTTT; CDR3aa: CASSQSGFWTGGRSHTDTQYF
abundance: NA; d_gene: NA; v_gene: TRBV6-5; j_gene: TRBJ2-3; CDR3nt: TGTGCCAGCAGTTACTCGGTCGGGGAGGCAGATACGCAGTATTTT; CDR3aa: CASSYSVGEADTQYF
abundance: NA; d_gene: TRBD2; v_gene: TRBV18; j_gene: TRBJ2-2; CDR3nt: TGTGCCAGCTCACCACCGGGGCTAGCGGTAAACACCGGGGAGCTGTTTTTT; CDR3aa: CASSPPGLAVNTGELFF
abundance: NA; d_gene: TRBD2; v_gene: TRBV27; j_gene: TRBJ2-1; CDR3nt: TGTGCCAGGACTCCTCAGCGGGAGGGCCCCAATGAGCAGTTCTTC; CDR3aa: CARTPQREGPNEQFF
abundance: once; d_gene: NA; v_gene: TRBV4-1; j_gene: TRBJ2-7; CDR3nt: TGCGCCAGCAGCAGTTGGGACTTGAGCTCCTACGAGCAGTACTTC; CDR3aa: CASSSWDLSSYEQYF
abundance: NA; d_gene: NA; v_gene: TRBV20-1; j_gene: TRBJ1-2; CDR3nt: TGCAGTGCTAGAGCTTTGGGGGGCGGCTACACCTTC; CDR3aa: CSARALGGGYTF
abundance: once; d_gene: NA; v_gene: TRBV6-5; j_gene: TRBJ1-1; CDR3nt: TGTGCCAGCAGTTACTCGATAGGGAGAGGGGCTGAAGCTTTCTTT; CDR3aa: CASSYSIGRGAEAFF
abundance: NA; d_gene: TRBD1; v_gene: TRBV28; j_gene: TRBJ2-3; CDR3nt: TGTGCCAGCAGTCGGACAGGGGGGGGCACAGATACGCAGTATTTT; CDR3aa: CASSRTGGGTDTQYF
abundance: NA; d_gene: NA; v_gene: TRBV25-1; j_gene: TRBJ2-1; CDR3nt: TGTGCCAGCAGTGAAGTCTGCTCCTACAATGAGCAGTTCTTC; CDR3aa: CASSEVCSYNEQFF
abundance: NA; d_gene: NA; v_gene: TRBV5-1; j_gene: TRBJ2-1; CDR3nt: TGCGCCAGCAGCTCATCAGGGAATGAGCAGTTCTTC; CDR3aa: CASSSSGNEQFF
abundance: NA; d_gene: NA; v_gene: TRBV19; j_gene: TRBJ1-1; CDR3nt: TGTGCCAGTAGTATAGATCAGGTAGATCCGAACACTGAAGCTTTCTTT; CDR3aa: CASSIDQVDPNTEAFF
abundance: NA; d_gene: NA; v_gene: TRBV4-1; j_gene: TRBJ1-1; CDR3nt: TGCGCCAGCAGCCACAAAGGTAGTCCCACTGAAGCTTTCTTT; CDR3aa: CASSHKGSPTEAFF
abundance: NA; d_gene: NA; v_gene: TRBV11-2; j_gene: TRBJ1-5; CDR3nt: TGTGCCAGCAGCGTATACGGACGGAGCAATCAGCCCCAGCATTTT; CDR3aa: CASSVYGRSNQPQHF
abundance: NA; d_gene: NA; v_gene: TRBV6-1; j_gene: TRBJ2-7; CDR3nt: TGTGCCAGCAGTGGGTGGGCCTCCTACGAGCAGTACTTC; CDR3aa: CASSGWASYEQYF
abundance: NA; d_gene: NA; v_gene: TRBV6-1; j_gene: TRBJ1-2; CDR3nt: TGTGCCAGCAGTGAATTTGGACCCATGGGAGATGGCTACACCTTC; CDR3aa: CASSEFGPMGDGYTF
abundance: few; d_gene: TRBD1; v_gene: TRBV6-5; j_gene: TRBJ1-5; CDR3nt: TGTGCCAGCAGTTTAGGAACAGGGGGGAATCAGCCCCAGCATTTT; CDR3aa: CASSLGTGGNQPQHF
abundance: NA; d_gene: TRBD2; v_gene: TRBV7-8; j_gene: TRBJ2-1; CDR3nt: TGTGCCAGCAGCCAAAGCGGGAGGGCCTTCAATGAGCAGTTCTTC; CDR3aa: CASSQSGRAFNEQFF
abundance: NA; d_gene: TRBD1; v_gene: TRBV5-4; j_gene: TRBJ2-7; CDR3nt: TGTGCCAGCAGCTTGGGGACAGGGTCCCCCGGGCAGTACTTC; CDR3aa: CASSLGTGSPGQYF
abundance: NA; d_gene: NA; v_gene: TRBV6-6; j_gene: TRBJ1-1; CDR3nt: TGTGCCAGCAGTTCGCGAATGAACACTGAAGCTTTCTTT; CDR3aa: CASSSRMNTEAFF
abundance: NA; d_gene: TRBD1; v_gene: TRBV9; j_gene: TRBJ2-1; CDR3nt: TGTGCCAGCAGCGTTGCACAGGGGCCTGGCTCCTACAATGAGCAGTTCTTC; CDR3aa: CASSVAQGPGSYNEQFF
abundance: NA; d_gene: NA; v_gene: TRBV19; j_gene: TRBJ1-2; CDR3nt: TGTGCCAGTAGTATTTTGTTTCGGACGGCCTATGGCTACACCTTC; CDR3aa: CASSILFRTAYGYTF
abundance: NA; d_gene: TRBD1; v_gene: TRBV7-9; j_gene: TRBJ1-1; CDR3nt: TGTGCCAGCAGCTTAGGAGAACAGGGGATGAACACTGAAGCTTTCTTT; CDR3aa: CASSLGEQGMNTEAFF
abundance: NA; d_gene: NA; v_gene: TRBV9; j_gene: TRBJ2-1; CDR3nt: TGTGCCAGCAGCCAAACTAGCTACAATGAGCAGTTCTTC; CDR3aa: CASSQTSYNEQFF
abundance: NA; d_gene: TRBD2; v_gene: TRBV27; j_gene: TRBJ2-3; CDR3nt: TGTGCCAGCAGAATACTAGCGGGAGGGCTTGGAGATACGCAGTATTTT; CDR3aa: CASRILAGGLGDTQYF
abundance: NA; d_gene: TRBD2; v_gene: TRBV7-9; j_gene: TRBJ2-3; CDR3nt: TGTGCCAGCAGCTTTCCGACTAGCCGCACAGATACGCAGTATTTT; CDR3aa: CASSFPTSRTDTQYF
abundance: NA; d_gene: NA; v_gene: TRBV7-9; j_gene: TRBJ2-2; CDR3nt: TGTGCCAGCAGCGGGGCGGGGACCGGGGAGCTGTTTTTT; CDR3aa: CASSGAGTGELFF
abundance: once; d_gene: TRBD2; v_gene: TRBV4-1; j_gene: TRBJ2-2; CDR3nt: TGCGCCAGCAGCCAATCGGGAGTAGGACTAGCCTACACCGGGGAGCTGTTTTTT; CDR3aa: CASSQSGVGLAYTGELFF
abundance: NA; d_gene: TRBD2; v_gene: TRBV9; j_gene: TRBJ2-7; CDR3nt: TGTGCCAGCAGCGACGGTAGCGGGGGGGCGGTAGAGCAGTACTTC; CDR3aa: CASSDGSGGAVEQYF
abundance: NA; d_gene: NA; v_gene: TRBV2; j_gene: TRBJ2-7; CDR3nt: TGTGCCAGCAGTGTTTACGGTTTCTCCTACGAGCAGTACTTC; CDR3aa: CASSVYGFSYEQYF
abundance: NA; d_gene: NA; v_gene: TRBV5-1; j_gene: TRBJ1-2; CDR3nt: TGCGCCAGCAGCGGCTCTGGAAACTATGGCTACACCTTC; CDR3aa: CASSGSGNYGYTF